The source of this T cell receptor beta chain is a study of shared clonotypes between healthy human individuals. About the research overall: There were three CD4 naive, three CD4 memory, two CD8 naive and one CD8 memory plates per donor.

Using immunoSEQ multiplex PCR, the repertoire was profiled, and TCRdb retains in-frame clones only, with some absent. The sample includes 2 million to 2.5 million clones, approximately 95% of them seen just once. Sequencing was carried out using naive CD4+ T cells from PBMCs. Stated subset: CD45RA+ positively selected. This sequence originates from a young man in good health. Some clones in this sample may be carry-over from other donors' samples.

The CDR3 DNA sequence: TGTGCCAGTAGTCCGGGGTACCCAGGGGAGACCCAGTACTTC. It is translated as CASSPGYPGETQYF. The chain recombines TRBV19 with TRBJ2-5, with D tentatively TRBD1 or TRBD2 (5 bases each). V lost 5 bases and J 5 bases, leaving 15 bases between the germline ends. The CDR3 extends over 14 amino acids. CDR1 is LNHDA, CDR2 SQIVND, per germline (reference sequence).